This TCR beta chain was sequenced during a study of metastatic and nonmetastatic thyroid tumors. Regarding the study as a whole: When malignant thyroid tumors were compared with benign nodules, TCR beta diversity was reportedly significantly higher in the malignant tumors. This held in both blood and tumor samples.

As processed by the authors: To classify distant metastasis in papillary thyroid cancer, a model was built from CDR3 differences across clinicopathological groups. MiXCR reprocessed the PCR reads for TCRdb. These V and J calls derive from TCRdb rather than the authors' analysis. The sample has 7,000 or so clones; about 30% are singletons. Patients were all untreated before their thyroid surgery. This CDR3 spans 13 amino acids. Trimming left V 4 bases short and J 2 bases short, with 8 bases between. The germline CDR1 and CDR2 sequences are MGHRA and YSYEKL. Many counts were recorded for this clone. Its antigen remains unknown. Other nucleotide sequences in the sample specify the same CDR3.

The material sequenced was adjacent normal tissue. The J gene is TRBJ2-5, the V gene TRBV4-1; D not resolved. This receptor was obtained from a male donor with papillary thyroid cancer or a benign thyroid nodule (not recorded which). Some clones in this sample may be carry-over from other donors' samples. This chain's CDR3 is CASSPLKQETQYF. In DNA form, the CDR3 reads TGCGCCAGCAGCCCCCTGAAGCAAGAGACCCAGTACTTC.